These 31 T cell receptor beta chains were all obtained from the same sample, sequenced in a study of blood T cells in healthy people across ages. The authors ran a second PCR of 7 to 11 cycles using a sample-barcoded 5' primer and a J-beta primer mix. TCRdb recomputed calls from the 5' RACE reads with MiXCR, one row per CDR3 protein. This table has some 1,800,000 distinct CDR3 sequences, 30% to 40% appearing once. The sample taken for sequencing was blood. These receptors were obtained from a human donor in good health.

As regards this clonotype: The junction differs from germline at one of its ends, possibly a read error. V gene TRBV6-1 combines with J gene TRBJ1-2; TRBD1 agrees at 7 bases. Germline CDR1 is MNHNS and CDR2 is SASEGT. The CDR3 loop spans 18 amino acids. The CDR3 sequence is CASGEVLLRTGLNYGYTF. The CDR3 DNA follows: TGTGCCAGCGGTGAAGTATTGTTGCGGACAGGTCTGAACTATGGCTACACCTTC.

The chain is built from TRBV5-1 and TRBJ2-3; no reliable D call. The CDR3 has 14 residues. Trimming shortened V by 7 bases and J by 5 bases, and 17 bases separated the two germline ends. CDR1 and CDR2 (germline): SGHRS, YFSETQ. CDR3 nucleotide sequence: TGCGCCAGCGCACCTCTAAGTTTTCGAGATACGCAGTATTTT. This gives the protein CASAPLSFRDTQYF.

The CDR3 DNA sequence: TGCGCCAGCAGCCAAGATTCCACCCTAGCGGGGGGGCGATACGAGCAGTACTTC. Encoded protein: CASSQDSTLAGGRYEQYF. V usage is TRBV4-1 and J usage is TRBJ2-7; 12 nucleotides align to TRBD2. Trimming removed 0 bases from V and 4 bases from J; junction bases left unmatched: 10. The CDR3 loop spans 18 amino acids. Germline CDR1 is MGHRA and CDR2 is YSYEKL.

This clonotype was counted many times. The genes are TRBV4-3 and TRBJ1-2; no reliable D call. This CDR3 comprises 17 residues. V lost 0 bases and J 0 bases, leaving 14 bases between the germline ends. Germline V lookup: CDR1 LGHNA, CDR2 YSLEER. CDR3 sequence reads: CASSQEGSGGPNYGYTF. The CDR3 DNA reads TGCGCCAGCAGCCAAGAGGGATCCGGTGGGCCTAACTATGGCTACACCTTC.

V is TRBV6-5 and J is TRBJ2-7; 8 bases align to TRBD2. This CDR3 has 17 residues. CDR1 and CDR2 from the germline V gene are MNHEY and SVGAGI. The ends lost 2 bases at V and 2 bases at J; junction bases unmatched: 11. The CDR3 bases are TGTGCCAGCAGTTACAACGGGGGGAGCGGGGGCCCCTACGAGCAGTACTTC. It translates to CASSYNGGSGGPYEQYF.

This clonotype was seen ten or more times. The genes are TRBV7-2 and TRBJ2-7; TRBD2 might be the D (6 bases). CDR3 length equals 13 residues. Germline V gives CDR1 SGHTA, CDR2 FQGNSA. V lost 1 base, J lost 6 bases, and 10 bases lay in between. The CDR3 coding sequence is TGTGCCAGCAGCTTAGTTTTGGGAGGCGAGCAGTACTTC. This gives the protein CASSLVLGGEQYF.

This clonotype occurred many times. The chain couples TRBV5-1 to TRBJ1-2; 8 bases match TRBD1. Germline trimming cut 5 bases from V and 6 bases from J; bases unmatched to any gene: 3. Looked up from germline, CDR1 is SGHRS and CDR2 is YFSETQ. CDR3 length: 12 amino acids. CDR3 nucleotide sequence: TGCGCCAGCAGTCCGGACAGGGATGGCTACACCTTC. This translates into CASSPDRDGYTF.

This chain uses TRBV7-9 with TRBJ2-7; D gene unclear. This CDR3 has 11 amino acids. Trimming stripped 3 bases from V and 7 bases from J, with 7 bases between. Germline V gives CDR1 SEHNR, CDR2 FQNEAQ (reference sequence). CDR3 bases: TGTGCCAGCAGCTTCGCCCTGGAGCAGTACTTC. Translation: CASSFALEQYF.

V gene TRBV7-2 combines with J gene TRBJ1-1; TRBD1 agrees at 9 bases. Germline loops: CDR1 SGHTA, CDR2 FQGNSA. V shed 2 bases, J shed 2 bases, and the junction held 6 bases outside the gene matches. The CDR3 contains 16 residues. Written as DNA, the CDR3 is TGTGCCAGCAGCTTATATGGGACAGGGTCTAACACTGAAGCTTTCTTT. Its protein product is CASSLYGTGSNTEAFF.

The chain uses TRBV5-1 and TRBJ1-5, with D hard to call. The CDR3 extends over 15 amino acids. Looked up from germline, CDR1 is SGHRS and CDR2 is YFSETQ. The germline V and J ends were trimmed by 0 bases and 7 bases, with 14 bases remaining between them. CDR3 loop: CASSLGTVNGQPQHF. In nucleotides, the CDR3 is TGCGCCAGCAGCTTGGGGACCGTGAACGGGCAGCCCCAGCATTTT.

The V and J genes are TRBV19 and TRBJ2-3; D not resolved. Germline values: CDR1 LNHDA, CDR2 SQIVND (reference sequence). Trimming cost V 4 bases and J 2 bases, with 13 bases left between them. The CDR3 is 15 amino acids. The CDR3 protein is CASSTRRDPTDTQYF. CDR3 nucleotide sequence: TGTGCCAGTAGTACCCGAAGGGATCCCACAGATACGCAGTATTTT.

The rearrangement links TRBV3-1 to TRBJ1-1, with D possibly matching TRBD1 (6 bases). V gave up 4 bases and J gave up 0 bases, with 15 bases separating them. The CDR3 is made up of 16 amino acids. Germline CDR1 and CDR2: LGHDT and YNNKEL (reference sequence). The CDR3 DNA sequence: TGTGCCAGCAGCCTTGGGCGAGGGGGATTGAACACTGAAGCTTTCTTT. It codes for CASSLGRGGLNTEAFF.

The chain recombines TRBV20-1 with TRBJ2-1, with a possible D match to TRBD1 (6 bases). Germline V gene sequence: CDR1 DFQATT, CDR2 SNEGSKA (reference sequence). The CDR3 length is 15 residues. Between the trimmed V and J ends, which lost 6 bases and 0 bases, there was a span of 15 bases. CDR3 region: CSADRPRSSYNEQFF. The CDR3 bases are TGCAGTGCCGACAGGCCCAGGAGCTCCTACAATGAGCAGTTCTTC.

The gene calls are TRBV4-1 and TRBJ1-5; D may be TRBD1 (6 bases). Germline assignment: CDR1 MGHRA and CDR2 YSYEKL. CDR3 length: 16 amino acids. The germline V and J ends were trimmed by 0 bases and 7 bases, with 16 bases remaining between them. Here the CDR3 reads CASSQEARTVFQPQHF. The CDR3 nucleotides are TGCGCCAGCAGCCAAGAAGCCCGGACAGTATTCCAGCCCCAGCATTTT.

J is TRBJ1-3 and V is TRBV10-3; unclear D gene. Germline CDR1 ENHRY, CDR2 SYGVKD. This CDR3 has 15 residues. Trimming shortened V by 7 bases and J by 2 bases, and 15 bases separated the two germline ends. This chain's CDR3 is CAIIEPGLAGNTIYF. CDR3 bases: TGTGCCATCATTGAACCAGGTCTTGCTGGAAACACCATATATTTT.

CDR3 protein: CSAAGDQGNEQFF. CDR3 DNA sequence: TGCAGTGCTGCGGGGGACCAGGGCAATGAGCAGTTCTTC. The chain has TRBV20-1 and TRBJ2-1, with 7 positions matching TRBD2. Germline V gene data show CDR1 as DFQATT and CDR2 as SNEGSKA (reference sequence). V lost 5 bases to trimming and J lost 6 bases; unmatched junction nucleotides: 7. The CDR3 has 13 amino acids.

The chain recombines TRBV2 with TRBJ2-3; TRBD2 agrees at 12 bases. Germline V gives CDR1 SNHLY, CDR2 FYNNEI. This CDR3 spans 15 amino acids. J gave up 4 bases and V 7 bases, and 6 bases lay outside the gene matches. The CDR3 region is CASTTGLAGPDTQYF. The CDR3 DNA sequence: TGTGCCAGCACGACGGGACTAGCGGGCCCAGATACGCAGTATTTT.

This sequence joins TRBV19 and TRBJ2-5; D not resolved. The J call may be in error: the DNA end matches TRBJ2-7 better. This CDR3 has 14 residues. Germline CDR1 reads LNHDA; CDR2 reads SQIVND (reference sequence). Here the CDR3 reads CASQITYSGYEQYF. For the CDR3, the DNA is TGTGCCAGTCAGATCACGTACTCCGGGTACGAGCAGTACTTC.

The sample holds one count of this clonotype. V is TRBV4-2 and J is TRBJ2-7; 7 bases match TRBD2. Losses at the gene ends were 0 bases for V and 0 bases for J; bases not matched to a gene: 8. Germline V gives CDR1 LGHNA, CDR2 YNFKEQ. The CDR3 loop spans 17 amino acids. CDR3 DNA: TGTGCCAGCAGCCAAGAAGATGGCGGGGGTTACTCCTACGAGCAGTACTTC. This sequence encodes CASSQEDGGGYSYEQYF.

Regarding this clonotype: The junction departs from germline at one end; a sequencing error may be responsible. The chain combines TRBV7-2 with TRBJ1-1, with 7 bases lining up with TRBD1. Per the germline V gene, CDR1 is SGHTA and CDR2 is FQGNSA. The CDR3 has 12 amino acids. The CDR3 here is CAGSLYGQATFF. The CDR3 nucleotides are TGTGCCGGCAGCTTATACGGACAGGCTACTTTCTTT.

The V gene is TRBV28, the J gene TRBJ2-2; a possible D gene is TRBD2 (7 bases). CDR1 is MDHEN and CDR2 is SYDVKM in the germline V gene. V dropped 10 bases and J dropped 8 bases, with 20 bases sitting between them. CDR3 length: 14 residues. The CDR3 protein is CATWDAGGPGELFF. CDR3 in DNA: TGTGCCACCTGGGACGCCGGGGGGCCGGGGGAGCTGTTTTTT.

The J gene is TRBJ2-6, the V gene TRBV7-2, with D possibly being TRBD1 (5 bases). The CDR3 is 17 residues long. Germline CDR1 and CDR2: SGHTA and FQGNSA. Trimming removed 0 bases from V and 0 bases from J, with 9 bases in between. The CDR3 protein is CASSLALRVSGANVLTF. As DNA, the CDR3 is TGTGCCAGCAGCTTAGCACTCAGGGTCTCTGGGGCCAACGTCCTGACTTTC.

This rearrangement joins TRBV5-5 to TRBJ2-1, with 10 bases lining up with TRBD1. After removal of 1 base from V and 7 bases from J, the junction contained 11 bases not matched to a gene. This CDR3 region has 17 residues. Per the germline V gene, CDR1 is SGHKS and CDR2 is YYEKEE (reference sequence). In DNA form, the CDR3 reads TGTGCCAGCAGCTTGTTTTTACCGGGACAGGGGACAAATGAGCAGTTCTTC. Translation: CASSLFLPGQGTNEQFF.

The sample holds a few counts of this clonotype. This chain joins TRBV7-2 and TRBJ2-1; 12 nucleotides align to TRBD2. V was pared by 5 bases and J by 8 bases, with 4 bases of the junction left unmatched. Looked up from germline, CDR1 is SGHTA and CDR2 is FQGNSA. The CDR3 totals 14 residues. The CDR3 is CASSPTSGGHEQFF. The CDR3 DNA reads TGTGCCAGCAGCCCGACTAGCGGGGGTCATGAGCAGTTCTTC.

This clonotype was detected a few times. The rearrangement links TRBV12-3 or TRBV12-4 to TRBJ2-5, with TRBD2 as a possible D gene (6 bases). The ends were cut back, 3 bases at V and 1 base at J, with 12 bases in the middle. The CDR3 is made up of 15 amino acids. CDR3 sequence reads: CASSFGSGSQETQYF. CDR3 nucleotides: TGTGCCAGCAGTTTCGGCTCCGGGAGCCAAGAGACCCAGTACTTC.

The V call is TRBV5-6, the J call TRBJ2-7; perhaps TRBD2 as D (6 bases). CDR1 and CDR2 (germline): SGHDT, YYEEEE. Trimming stripped 4 bases from V and 4 bases from J, with 18 bases between. The CDR3 length is 15 residues. The CDR3 bases are TGTGCCAGCAGCCAGATAGGCGGGGCGGGTTACGAGCAGTACTTC. Translation: CASSQIGGAGYEQYF.

J is TRBJ1-6 and V is TRBV7-2; D gene unclear. Trimming took off 3 bases at V and 9 bases at J, with 9 bases between the two ends. CDR3 length: 13 residues. Germline CDR1 and CDR2: SGHTA and FQGNSA. The CDR3 loop reads CASSLYGLSPLHF. CDR3 in DNA: TGTGCCAGCAGCTTGTACGGCCTTTCACCCCTCCACTTT.

The chain joins TRBV7-3 to TRBJ2-1; 9 bases agree with TRBD2. Germline CDR1 SGHTA, CDR2 FQGTGA. This CDR3 is built from 17 residues. Trimming removed 5 bases from V and 6 bases from J; junction bases left unmatched: 14. The CDR3 region has the DNA TGTGCCAGCAGCCCACACCCTTCGGCGGGGGGGCCCAATGAGCAGTTCTTC. This encodes CASSPHPSAGGPNEQFF. The variable domain in full, completed from reference TRBV7-3 and TRBJ2-1, reads GAGVSQTPSNKVTEKGKYVELRCDPISGHTALYWYRQSLGQGPEFLIYFQGTGAADDSGLPNDRFFAVRPEGSVSTLKIQRTERGDSAVYLCASSPHPSAGGPNEQFFGPGTRLTVL.

This clonotype was picked up a small number of times. V and J are TRBV7-3 and TRBJ1-1, with 7 positions matching TRBD1. The V gene end was trimmed by 5 bases and the J gene end by 1 base; junction bases not matched to a gene: 10. The CDR3 covers 16 residues. Germline-derived CDR1 and CDR2 are SGHTA and FQGTGA. Written as DNA, the CDR3 is TGTGCCAGCAGCCTTATCGCCGGGACAGCGAACACTGAAGCTTTCTTT. Its protein is CASSLIAGTANTEAFF.

Only a few counts were recorded for this clonotype. The chain joins TRBV9 to TRBJ2-1; 9 positions agree with TRBD2. CDR1 is SGDLS, CDR2 YYNGEE, per germline. With V trimmed by 4 bases and J by 0 bases, 11 bases remained unmatched. The CDR3 spans 18 residues. The CDR3 loop reads CASSRRSSGVLSYNEQFF. Written as DNA, the CDR3 is TGTGCCAGCAGCCGTAGGTCTAGCGGGGTCCTCTCCTACAATGAGCAGTTCTTC.

This clonotype was observed a few times. Here the CDR3 reads CASNRLASYNEQFF. The CDR3 coding sequence is TGTGCCAGCAACCGACTAGCCTCCTACAATGAGCAGTTCTTC. The rearrangement uses TRBV6-1 and TRBJ2-1; 7 bases are shared with TRBD2. The CDR3 totals 14 residues. Germline V lookup: CDR1 MNHNS, CDR2 SASEGT. After removal of 7 bases from V and 0 bases from J, the junction contained 3 bases not matched to a gene.